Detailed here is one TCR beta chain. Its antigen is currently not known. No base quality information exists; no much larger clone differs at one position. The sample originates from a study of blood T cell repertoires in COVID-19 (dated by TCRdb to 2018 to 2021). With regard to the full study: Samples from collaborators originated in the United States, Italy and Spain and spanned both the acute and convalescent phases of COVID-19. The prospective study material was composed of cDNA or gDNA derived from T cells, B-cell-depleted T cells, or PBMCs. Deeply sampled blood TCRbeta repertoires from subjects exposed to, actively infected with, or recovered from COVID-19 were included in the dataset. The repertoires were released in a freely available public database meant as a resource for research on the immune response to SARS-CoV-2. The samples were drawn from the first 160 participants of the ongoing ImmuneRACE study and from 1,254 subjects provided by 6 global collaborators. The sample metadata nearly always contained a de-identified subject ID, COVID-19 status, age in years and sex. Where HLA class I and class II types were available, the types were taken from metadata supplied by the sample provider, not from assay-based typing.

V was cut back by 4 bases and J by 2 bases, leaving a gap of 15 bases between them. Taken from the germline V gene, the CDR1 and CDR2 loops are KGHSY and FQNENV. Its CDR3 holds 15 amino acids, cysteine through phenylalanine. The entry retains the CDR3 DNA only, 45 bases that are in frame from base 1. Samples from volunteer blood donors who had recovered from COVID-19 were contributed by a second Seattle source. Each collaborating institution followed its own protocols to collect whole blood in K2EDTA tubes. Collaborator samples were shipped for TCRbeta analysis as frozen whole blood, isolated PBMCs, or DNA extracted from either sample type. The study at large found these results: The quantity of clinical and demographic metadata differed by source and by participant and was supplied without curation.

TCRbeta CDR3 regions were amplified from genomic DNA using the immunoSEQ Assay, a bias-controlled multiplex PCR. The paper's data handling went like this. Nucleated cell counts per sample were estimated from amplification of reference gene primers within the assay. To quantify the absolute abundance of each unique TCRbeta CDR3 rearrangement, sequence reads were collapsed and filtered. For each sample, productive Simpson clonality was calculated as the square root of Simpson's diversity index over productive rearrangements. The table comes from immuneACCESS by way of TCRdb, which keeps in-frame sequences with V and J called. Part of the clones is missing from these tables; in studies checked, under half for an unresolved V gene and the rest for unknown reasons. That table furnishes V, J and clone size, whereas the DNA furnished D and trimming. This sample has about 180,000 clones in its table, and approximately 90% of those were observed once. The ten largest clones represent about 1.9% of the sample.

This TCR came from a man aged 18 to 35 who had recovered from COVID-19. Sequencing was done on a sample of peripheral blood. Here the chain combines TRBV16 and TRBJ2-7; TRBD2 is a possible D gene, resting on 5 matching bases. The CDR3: CASSPRTFGPYEQYF. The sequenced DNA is TGTGCCAGCAGCCCCAGGACTTTCGGTCCCTACGAGCAGTACTTC.